These T cell receptor beta chains were read from a single sample in a study of T cell repertoires in cytomegalovirus infection. In TCRdb, the reads were re-called with MiXCR into one record per CDR3 protein. The repertoire holds about 230,000 distinct CDR3 sequences, with 22% as singletons. Sequencing was performed on CD8+ T cells from PBMCs. These receptor sequences come from a human donor in good health (CMV status not recorded). Some clones in this sample may be carry-over from other donors' samples. CDR3s include the opening cysteine and the closing phenylalanine or tryptophan. A D gene is named only where the DNA matches it firmly. Clone size appears in some rows only: once, few, many, or a class for an expanded clone.

few TRBJ2-1 - TRBV15 TGTGCCACCAGCAGCACCCAGGCAGCGGGTGAGCAGTTCTTC CATSSTQAAGEQFF
- TRBJ2-5 - TRBV24-1 TGTGCCACCAGTGACCTACTCCAGACCCAGTACTTC CATSDLLQTQYF
few TRBJ1-3 TRBD1 TRBV6-6 TGTGCCAGTCTTACAGGGGCAGGAAACACCATATATTTT CASLTGAGNTIYF
few TRBJ1-6 - TRBV6-5 TGTGCCAGCAGCCCCGGACTCGTAGGCAATTCACCCCTCCACTTT CASSPGLVGNSPLHF
many TRBJ2-5 TRBD1 TRBV7-2 TGTGCCAGCAGCTTACTGACAGGGTACCAAGAGACCCAGTACTTC CASSLLTGYQETQYF
- TRBJ1-4 - TRBV18 TGTGCCAGCTCCCCCGAACTTGCAACTAATGAAAAACTGTTTTTT CASSPELATNEKLFF
many TRBJ1-5 - TRBV12-3/TRBV12-4 TGTGCCAGCAGTTTTTTGGGTCCCAATCAGCCCCAGCATTTT CASSFLGPNQPQHF
- TRBJ2-1 - TRBV20-1 TGCAGTGCTAGACCGGCGGGGGCCCTCTCCTACAATGAGCAGTTCTTC CSARPAGALSYNEQFF
few TRBJ1-1 - TRBV6-5 TGTGCCAGCAGTGTTGAAACCGCGGACACTGAAGCTTTCTTT CASSVETADTEAFF
- TRBJ2-5 - TRBV6-2/TRBV6-3 TGTGCCAGCAGTTACCAGCGAATGGAGACCCAGTACTTC CASSYQRMETQYF
many TRBJ2-1 - TRBV29-1 TGCAGCGTTGACCCCGGTACGTCTGCGATCAATGAGCAGTTCTTC CSVDPGTSAINEQFF
- TRBJ1-2 - TRBV29-1 TGCAGCTCGTGTGCGGGAACTAACTATGGCTACACCTTC CSSCAGTNYGYTF
- TRBJ1-4 TRBD1 TRBV4-1 TGCGCCAGCAGCCCACATAAACAGGGGTTAACTAATGAAAAACTGTTTTTT CASSPHKQGLTNEKLFF
- TRBJ2-1 - TRBV10-3 TGTGCCATCAGTGAGATCCGGGGAGAGGGCAATGAGCAGTTCTTC CAISEIRGEGNEQFF
- TRBJ2-3 - TRBV12-3/TRBV12-4 TGTGCCAGCAGTGACGGATGGGACACAGATACGCAGTATTTT CASSDGWDTDTQYF
few TRBJ2-7 - TRBV12-3/TRBV12-4 TGTGCCAGCAGTCTAACCCCCTTCTGGGGGGAGCAGTACTTC CASSLTPFWGEQYF
- TRBJ2-5 - TRBV11-2 TGTGCCAGCAGCTTCGTGGCGAGGGACAAAGAGACCCAGTACTTC CASSFVARDKETQYF
- TRBJ2-3 TRBD1 TRBV7-9 TGTGCCAGCAGCCCCCGGCCCGGGACAGGGTACACAGATACGCAGTATTTT CASSPRPGTGYTDTQYF
many TRBJ1-5 TRBD1 TRBV4-2 TGTGCCAGCAGCCAGGGACAGGGGGATAGCAATCAGCCCCAGCATTTT CASSQGQGDSNQPQHF
few TRBJ2-7 - TRBV4-1 TGCGCCAGCAGCCTCGTCGGGACACAATACTACGAGCAGTACTTC CASSLVGTQYYEQYF
few TRBJ2-5 - TRBV7-6 TGTGCCAGCGGCCCAAATGGGGAAGAGACCCAGTACTTC CASGPNGEETQYF
many TRBJ2-1 TRBD1 TRBV7-2 TGTGCCAGCAGCTTAGGACAGGGACGCAATGAGCAGTTCTTC CASSLGQGRNEQFF
- TRBJ2-1 TRBD2 TRBV7-4 TGTGCCAGCAGTCCCGGACGGACTAGTTACAATGAGCAGTTCTTC CASSPGRTSYNEQFF
- TRBJ2-5 TRBD2 TRBV11-2 TGTGCCAGCAGCTTACCGACTAGCAAGAAGGAGACCCAGTACTTC CASSLPTSKKETQYF
few TRBJ1-2 TRBD1 TRBV7-6 TGTGCTACAGGGACAGGGGTCGGCTACACCTTC CATGTGVGYTF
many TRBJ2-2 - TRBV12-3/TRBV12-4 TGTGCCAGCACCCATCAGATGGGGATGAACACCGGGGAGCTGTTTTTT CASTHQMGMNTGELFF
- TRBJ2-7 - TRBV3-1 TGTGCCAGCAGCCCTGCGAAGGACGAGCAGTACTTC CASSPAKDEQYF
many TRBJ2-6 - TRBV7-8 TGTGCCAGCAGCTTAGCGAAGGGGGCCAACGTCCTGACTTTC CASSLAKGANVLTF
- TRBJ2-3 - TRBV9 TGTGCCAGCAGCGTAAGAAGCGGCCGCACAGATACGCAGTATTTT CASSVRSGRTDTQYF
- TRBJ2-7 TRBD2 TRBV20-1 TGCAGTGCCTTTCTGCCCGGGACTAGCTCCTACGAGCAGTACTTC CSAFLPGTSSYEQYF
few TRBJ2-7 - TRBV10-3 TGTGCCATCACCGACCTGGACGGAAGTATGTACGAGCAGTACTTC CAITDLDGSMYEQYF
many TRBJ2-3 - TRBV7-6 TGTGCCAGCAGTTCCGCGGGCACAGATACGCAGTATTTT CASSSAGTDTQYF
- TRBJ2-6 - TRBV4-1 TGCGCCAGCAGCCAGGCAGGGGCTGGGGCCAACGTCCTGACTTTC CASSQAGAGANVLTF
- TRBJ2-4 - TRBV28 TGTGCCAGCACCCTGACGGGGAACATTCAGTACTTC CASTLTGNIQYF
- TRBJ2-3 TRBD2 TRBV7-9 TGTGCCAGCAGCTCCTGGGAGGGAATGATCACAGATACGCAGTATTTT CASSSWEGMITDTQYF
- TRBJ2-1 TRBD2 TRBV12-3/TRBV12-4 TGTGCCAGCAGATCTAGCGGGGTTAGTTATGAGCAGTTCTTC CASRSSGVSYEQFF
- TRBJ2-2 - TRBV6-5 TGTGCCAGCAGTTACTCGACCCCCGGGGAGCTGTTTTTT CASSYSTPGELFF
- TRBJ2-4 TRBD2 TRBV20-1 TGCAGTGCTAGCCCCAGCGGGGGGAGCTTCGAGTACTTC CSASPSGGSFEYF
once TRBJ2-7 TRBD1 TRBV5-4 TGTGCCAGCAGCTTGGACAGGGGGCATAAACCCTACGAGCAGTACTTC CASSLDRGHKPYEQYF
few TRBJ2-7 - TRBV7-6 TGTGCCAGCAGCTTAGGTCCGGGCCCCCAGGGGCAGTACTTC CASSLGPGPQGQYF
few TRBJ1-5 - TRBV20-1 TGCAGTGCTAGAGCTGAGGGTCCCCAGCCCCAGCATTTT CSARAEGPQPQHF
many TRBJ2-3 - TRBV7-2 TGTGCCAGCAGCTTAAGAAGCCCAGGGGCAGATACGCAGTATTTT CASSLRSPGADTQYF
many TRBJ1-1 - TRBV6-5 TGTGCCAGCAGTTACGAGGGTGTCGCTGAAGCTTTCTTT CASSYEGVAEAFF
few TRBJ2-2 TRBD2 TRBV7-9 TGTGCCAGCAGCCCTGGACTAGCGGCGAACACCGGGGAGCTGTTTTTT CASSPGLAANTGELFF
many TRBJ1-2 - TRBV12-3/TRBV12-4 TGTGCCAGCAGCGACCATGGCTATGGCTACACCTTC CASSDHGYGYTF
many TRBJ2-1 - TRBV2 TGTGCCAGCAGCCCTGGAACTGAGCAGTTCTTC CASSPGTEQFF
- TRBJ2-5 - TRBV7-6 TGTGCCAGCAGCTCCCAAGCCAGTTTGTATGAGACCCAGTACTTC CASSSQASLYETQYF
- TRBJ1-6 TRBD1 TRBV5-5 TGTGCCAGCAGCTTTGGACAGGGACATTCACCCCTCCACTTT CASSFGQGHSPLHF
few TRBJ2-1 - TRBV20-1 TGCAGTGCTAGAGGAATTGTGGCGGGGGCCCAAAGGAATGAGCAGTTCTTC CSARGIVAGAQRNEQFF
few TRBJ1-1 TRBD1 TRBV12-3/TRBV12-4 TGTGCCAGCAGTTTATCGGACAGGCGTTTGACTGAAGCTTTCTTT CASSLSDRRLTEAFF
- TRBJ2-2 - TRBV10-3 TGTGCCATCAGTGAGTCGCGGTGGGAGCTGTTTTTT CAISESRWELFF
few TRBJ1-2 - TRBV28 TGTGCCAGCAGGGACGGATATAACTATGGCTACACCTTC CASRDGYNYGYTF
- TRBJ2-1 - TRBV19 TGTGCCAGTAGTATGAACGGATACAATGAGCAGTTCTTC CASSMNGYNEQFF
- TRBJ2-1 - TRBV14 TGTGCCAGCAGCCAAGCCCCTTGGGATGAGCAGTTCTTC CASSQAPWDEQFF
few TRBJ1-1 - TRBV29-1 TGCAGCGTTGGATTTGGGGAGCTGGAAACTGAAGCTTTCTTT CSVGFGELETEAFF
- TRBJ2-3 - TRBV5-4 TGTGCCAGCAGCTTCCGGGGGTCCACAGATACGCAGTATTTT CASSFRGSTDTQYF
few TRBJ2-5 - TRBV28 TGTGCCAGCAGGACGGACGGGAAAGAGACCCAGTACTTC CASRTDGKETQYF
many TRBJ2-5 - TRBV28 TGTGCCAGCAGTTTCCCCCGGAGGCAGAAAGAGACCCAGTACTTC CASSFPRRQKETQYF
- TRBJ1-1 - TRBV29-1 TGCAGCGTTACAGGGTCGAACACTGAAGCTTTCTTT CSVTGSNTEAFF